The present T cell receptor (beta chain) was sequenced within a study of OX40 agonist ivuxolimab in advanced cancers. In the study overall: As their treatment, patients were administered ivuxolimab, an agonistic anti-OX40 (CD134) antibody. The study gave patients intravenous ivuxolimab at 0.01 to 10 mg/kg every 2 weeks. Study results and limitations: Certain nonresponding patients likewise had low normalized T-cell clonal expansion.

The V gene's germline CDR1 is MDHEN and CDR2 SYDVKM. Trimming stripped 5 bases from V and 2 bases from J, with 10 bases between. The CDR3 loop spans 14 amino acids. Worth noting for this clone: What it binds is not known.

Blood sampling took place at baseline, cycle 4 day 1, and cycle 7 day 1. The protocol was immunoSEQ multiplex PCR, while the TCRdb copy is restricted to in-frame clones and leaves out a portion. The sample yields more than 55,000 clones, around 79% seen once. The chain employs TRBV28 and TRBJ1-3; D perhaps matches TRBD1 (5 bases). The TCR originated in an adult with an advanced solid tumor such as melanoma, head and neck, liver or kidney cancer. This sample comprised CD4+ or CD8+ T cells sorted from blood, obtained in a trial of the OX40 agonist ivuxolimab. The CDR3 region has the DNA TGTGCCAGCAGTCCCCGACAGACTGGAAACACCATATATTTT. This gives the protein CASSPRQTGNTIYF.